Reported below is one T cell receptor (beta chain). The data are from a study of blood T cells in healthy people across ages. Using a J-beta primer mix together with a sample-barcoded 5' primer, a second PCR was run for about 6 to 12 cycles. In TCRdb, the 5' RACE reads were re-called with MiXCR into one record per CDR3 protein. The sample contains just over 1 million distinct CDR3 sequences, roughly 45% of which appear only once. CDR3 length: 15 amino acids. V was shortened by 5 bases and J by 13 bases, with 24 bases between the two germline ends. In germline, CDR1 is MNHEY, CDR2 SVGAGI. The clonotype was recovered from a woman between 55 and 75 years old in good health. Sequences were obtained from blood. This rearrangement joins TRBV6-5 to TRBJ2-4, with D uncertain. CDR3: CASSRDDSYFYGQYF. CDR3 DNA: TGTGCCAGCAGTCGAGATGACTCATACTTCTACGGGCAGTACTTC.